This TCR beta chain was sequenced for a study of early T cells in non-severe SARS-CoV-2 infection. Study-wide context: The chains were unpaired, and the sequenced material was bulk RNA from unsorted whole blood.

This clonotype came up a few times. The antigen is unknown. V was cut by 5 bases and J by 0 bases, with 19 bases left in between. The CDR3 contains 17 residues. Germline V gene data show CDR1 as SGHAT and CDR2 as FQNNGV. Individual cDNA molecules were tagged with unique molecular identifiers. TCRdb re-called the 5' RACE reads through MiXCR, storing one row per CDR3 protein. The data show some 57,000 distinct CDR3 sequences, around 13% seen once. The study, taken as a whole, reports: Matching with VDJdb favored anti-spike CD8 responses (missing private and CD4 specificities).

V and J are TRBV11-2 and TRBJ1-1; maybe TRBD1 (5 bases). The clonotype was recovered from an adult who was a healthcare worker with PCR-confirmed SARS-CoV-2 infection or an uninfected control (not recorded which). The source material was whole blood. This CDR3 is CASSGMLAGLVNTEAFF. The CDR3 nucleotides read TGTGCCAGCAGCGGGATGTTGGCAGGGCTTGTGAACACTGAAGCTTTCTTT.